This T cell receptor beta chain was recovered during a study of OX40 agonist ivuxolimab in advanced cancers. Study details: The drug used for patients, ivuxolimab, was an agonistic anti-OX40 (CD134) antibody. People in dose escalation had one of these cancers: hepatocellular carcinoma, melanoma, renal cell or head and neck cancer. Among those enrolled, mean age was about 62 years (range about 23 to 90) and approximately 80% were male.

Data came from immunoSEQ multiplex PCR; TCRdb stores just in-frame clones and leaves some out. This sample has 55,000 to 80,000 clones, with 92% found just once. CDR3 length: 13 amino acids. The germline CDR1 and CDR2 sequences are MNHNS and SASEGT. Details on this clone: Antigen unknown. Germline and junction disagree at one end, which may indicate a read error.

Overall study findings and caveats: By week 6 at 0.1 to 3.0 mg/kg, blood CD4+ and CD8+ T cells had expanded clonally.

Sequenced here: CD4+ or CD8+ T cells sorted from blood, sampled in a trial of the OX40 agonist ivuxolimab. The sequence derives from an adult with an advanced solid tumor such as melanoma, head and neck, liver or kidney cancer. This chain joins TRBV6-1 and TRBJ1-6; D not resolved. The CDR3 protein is CTSISPGNSPLHF. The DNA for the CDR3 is TGTACCAGCATTTCACCCGGCAATTCACCCCTCCACTTT.